This T cell receptor (beta chain) stems from a study of T cell responses to AZD1222 COVID-19 vaccine. General study findings and limits: Regions 160-218 and 743-854 held dominance among vaccine-associated CD4 TCRs, which spanned spike. Spike-specific TCR breadth and depth were elevated following two AZD1222 doses.

Note on this clone: The antigen is not known.

Losses at the gene ends were 4 bases for V and 4 bases for J; bases not matched to a gene: 7. Germline values: CDR1 SGHKS, CDR2 YYEKEE (reference sequence). The CDR3 is made up of 15 amino acids. Profiling relied on immunoSEQ multiplex PCR, and the TCRdb table lists in-frame clones only, not all of them. The sample consists of 150,000 to 200,000 clones, roughly 92% of them appearing once. This clonotype originated in an adult in good health. The chain has TRBV5-5 and TRBJ1-2, with 10 nucleotides matching TRBD1. The sequencing used peripheral blood, collected on day 0 of AZD1222 vaccination. CDR3 bases: TGTGCCAGCAGCACTCCGACAGGGGGCGTCTATGGCTACACCTTC. Protein product: CASSTPTGGVYGYTF.